The next 27 T cell receptor beta chains were all read from a single sample in a study of blood T cell repertoires in COVID-19. TCRdb keeps only in-frame clones here, not all; method: immunoSEQ multiplex PCR. This sample has nearly 95,000 clones, with approximately 79% found just once. The sequenced sample consisted of peripheral blood. These receptors all stem from a man in his 70s with COVID-19, enrolled during active disease.

The chain couples TRBV27 to TRBJ2-7; TRBD2 matches at 7 bases. The CDR3 is made up of 15 amino acids. The germline gives CDR1 MNHEY, CDR2 SMNVEV (reference sequence). The V segment lost 6 bases and the J segment 1 base; nucleotides outside the gene matches: 9. CDR3 sequence: CASRLAPDVSYEQYF. DNA of the CDR3: TGTGCCAGCAGACTAGCGCCCGACGTGTCCTACGAGCAGTACTTC.

To note about this clone: Relative to the germline gene, one junction end is altered; a read error may explain this. CDR3 nucleotides: TGTGCTAGCAGCTTAGGACAGGGTCAGCCCCAGCATTTT. Its translation: CASSLGQGQPQHF. The J gene is TRBJ1-5, the V gene TRBV7-7; 8 bases fit TRBD1. CDR1 SSHAT and CDR2 FNYEAQ come from the germline V gene (reference sequence). The length of the CDR3 is 13 residues.

The chain recombines TRBV5-1 with TRBJ1-1; tentatively, D is TRBD1 (6 bases). The germline V and J ends were trimmed by 3 bases and 5 bases, with 17 bases remaining between them. The CDR3 is made up of 15 amino acids. In germline, CDR1 is SGHRS, CDR2 YFSETQ. The CDR3 is CASSSRTDPSTEAFF. CDR3 coding DNA: TGCGCCAGCAGCTCCAGGACAGACCCAAGTACTGAAGCTTTCTTT.

This clone has at least ten counts. Here the CDR3 DNA reads TGTGCCAGCAGCTTATTAGCGGGAGTAACCTACAATGAGCAGTTCTTC. It translates to CASSLLAGVTYNEQFF. The chain carries TRBV7-9 and TRBJ2-1, with 9 bases that match TRBD2. Germline values: CDR1 SEHNR, CDR2 FQNEAQ (reference sequence). The CDR3 has 16 amino acids. The J segment lost 2 bases and the V segment lost 2 bases, leaving 4 bases of the junction unmatched.

In its sample, this clone was seen once. The V call is TRBV7-9, the J call TRBJ1-4; TRBD1 matches at 10 bases. With 3 bases clipped from V and 6 bases from J, the junction kept 4 bases outside the gene matches. This CDR3 has 15 amino acids. CDR1 is SEHNR and CDR2 is FQNEAQ in the germline V gene (reference sequence). This CDR3 is CASSLGTGADEKLFF. The CDR3 DNA follows: TGTGCCAGCAGCTTGGGGACAGGGGCTGATGAAAAACTGTTTTTT. Using reference TRBV7-9 and TRBJ1-4 for the parts outside the CDR3, the full variable domain is DTGVSQNPRHKITKRGQNVTFRCDPISEHNRLYWYRQTLGQGPEFLTYFQNEAQLEKSRLLSDRFSAERPKGSFSTLEIQRTEQGDSAMYLCASSLGTGADEKLFFGSGTQLSVL.

This clone occurred a few times. The chain carries TRBV9 and TRBJ1-6, with a possible D match to TRBD1 (5 bases). The CDR3 has 15 amino acids. Trimming took off 3 bases at V and 10 bases at J, with 17 bases between the two ends. Germline assignment: CDR1 SGDLS and CDR2 YYNGEE. The CDR3 protein is CASSASLGGESPLHF. The CDR3, as DNA: TGTGCCAGCAGCGCCTCCTTGGGGGGTGAATCACCCCTCCACTTT.

The chain is built from TRBV3-1 (or the pseudogene TRBV3-2) and TRBJ2-5; no reliable D call. The CDR3 is 17 residues long. Germline loops: CDR1 LGHDT, CDR2 YNNKEL (reference sequence). The V gene lost 5 bases and the J gene lost 2 bases, with 21 bases spanning the gap. The CDR3 sequence: CASSIPQAGSLQETQYF. The CDR3 nucleotides read TGTGCCAGCAGCATACCCCAAGCCGGTAGCCTACAAGAGACCCAGTACTTC.

The rearrangement links TRBV30 to TRBJ1-5; 7 bases match TRBD1. Germline V gene sequence: CDR1 GTSNPN, CDR2 SVGIG (reference sequence). The junction had 9 bases not matched to a gene; V was cut back by 3 bases and J by 4 bases. The CDR3 loop spans 15 amino acids. In DNA form, the CDR3 reads TGTGCCTGGAGCCCCGTGGCAGGGGGTAATCAGCCCCAGCATTTT. Protein sequence: CAWSPVAGGNQPQHF.

CDR3 bases: TGTGCCAGCAGCAAAGGGGGGAGCGGGAGGGAATCCTACGAGCAGTACTTC. Translation: CASSKGGSGRESYEQYF. V and J are TRBV21-1 and TRBJ2-7; TRBD2, the D gene given by the table, was not confirmed from the DNA. TRBV21-1 is a recognized pseudogene. This CDR3 comprises 17 residues.

The genes are TRBV18 and TRBJ1-5; 9 bases are a match to TRBD1. The CDR3 has 17 residues. Trimming removed 3 bases from V and 2 bases from J; junction bases left unmatched: 8. Germline V lookup: CDR1 KGHSH, CDR2 LQKENI. The CDR3 is CASSPGQGFSGNQPQHF. In DNA form, the CDR3 reads TGTGCCAGCTCACCGGGACAGGGATTTTCAGGCAATCAGCCCCAGCATTTT.

In this sample, this clone turned up once. The V gene is TRBV7-2, the J gene TRBJ2-2; TRBD1 is a possible D gene (5 bases). The CDR3 runs 15 residues. Trimming removed 4 bases from V and 1 base from J, with 10 bases in between. Germline CDR1 and CDR2: SGHTA and FQGNSA. CDR3 loop: CASSWSQGNTGELFF. The CDR3 coding sequence is TGTGCCAGCAGCTGGTCTCAGGGGAACACCGGGGAGCTGTTTTTT.

In DNA form, the CDR3 reads TGTGCCAGCAGGGAGGGGAAAGCCTTCACAGATACGCAGTATTTT. This encodes CASREGKAFTDTQYF. The rearrangement joins TRBV6-5 to TRBJ2-3; TRBD2 might be the D (6 bases). The CDR3 loop spans 15 amino acids. CDR1 MNHEY and CDR2 SVGAGI come from the germline V gene. Trimming shortened V by 6 bases and J by 2 bases, and 15 bases separated the two germline ends.

The CDR3, as DNA: TGTGCCACCAGCAGAGATCGGGGGATATCCACAGATACGCAGTATTTT. This gives the protein CATSRDRGISTDTQYF. V gene TRBV15 combines with J gene TRBJ2-3, with a weak D call TRBD2 (6 bases). CDR1 LNHNV and CDR2 YYDKDF come from the germline V gene (reference sequence). The length of the CDR3 is 16 residues. V was cut by 0 bases and J by 2 bases, with 12 bases left in between.

This clone was seen ten or more times. The gene calls are TRBV9 and TRBJ1-2, with D maybe TRBD1 (6 bases). The CDR3 loop spans 14 amino acids. The V gene lost 3 bases and the J gene lost 4 bases, with 13 bases spanning the gap. In germline, CDR1 is SGDLS, CDR2 YYNGEE. CDR3 bases: TGTGCCAGCAGCGCGCAGGAAGGGGGCTATGGCTACACCTTC. The encoded protein is CASSAQEGGYGYTF.

This clone was detected only a few times. The chain recombines TRBV6-5 with TRBJ1-2, with D possibly TRBD1 on 6 matching bases. CDR1 and CDR2 from the germline V gene are MNHEY and SVGAGI. The ends were cut back, 2 bases at V and 5 bases at J, with 9 bases in the middle. The CDR3 loop spans 13 amino acids. The CDR3 DNA reads as TGTGCCAGCAGTTACGCGGACAGTTATGGCTACACCTTC. Translation: CASSYADSYGYTF.

V gene TRBV9 combines with J gene TRBJ2-1; 11 nucleotides align to TRBD2. The CDR3 has 17 residues. Germline loops: CDR1 SGDLS, CDR2 YYNGEE. Unmatched junction bases numbered 11, after V lost 4 bases and J lost 5 bases. The CDR3 loop is CASSPRGGTSGNNEQFF. As DNA, the CDR3 is TGTGCCAGCAGCCCTAGGGGGGGGACTAGCGGTAACAATGAGCAGTTCTTC.

Regarding this clone: The same CDR3 can be traced to other DNA sequences in this sample. V usage is TRBV28 and J usage is TRBJ1-2; TRBD1 matches at 8 bases. The trim removed 5 bases at V and 0 bases at J, leaving 2 bases unmatched. Germline V gene lookup returns CDR1 MDHEN and CDR2 SYDVKM. This CDR3 spans 14 amino acids. The CDR3 DNA reads TGTGCCAGCAGTAGACAGGGGACTAACTATGGCTACACCTTC. Translated: CASSRQGTNYGYTF.

The chain has TRBV4-1 and TRBJ2-5, with D possibly matching TRBD1 (5 bases). The CDR3 covers 15 residues. Trimming shortened V by 0 bases and J by 0 bases, and 8 bases separated the two germline ends. CDR1 and CDR2 from the germline V gene are MGHRA and YSYEKL. The CDR3 nucleotides read TGCGCCAGCAGCCAAGACCCGACAGACCAAGAGACCCAGTACTTC. This translates into CASSQDPTDQETQYF.

The J gene is TRBJ2-1, the V gene TRBV6-5; TRBD1 is a possible D gene (5 bases). This CDR3 has 14 residues. V lost 5 bases and J 3 bases, leaving 11 bases between the germline ends. Germline CDR1 reads MNHEY; CDR2 reads SVGAGI. CDR3 loop: CASSTGQGYNEQFF. CDR3 bases: TGTGCCAGCAGTACCGGTCAGGGCTACAATGAGCAGTTCTTC.

The rearrangement uses TRBV5-6 and TRBJ1-4; TRBD1 might be the D (6 bases). Germline CDR1 and CDR2: SGHDT and YYEEEE. Trimming cost V 3 bases and J 2 bases, with 8 bases left between them. The CDR3 runs to 14 residues. CDR3 residues: CASSSQGTNEKLFF. The CDR3 bases are TGTGCCAGCAGCTCCCAGGGGACTAATGAAAAACTGTTTTTT.

V usage is TRBV7-9 and J usage is TRBJ1-1; D gene unclear. Germline-derived CDR1 and CDR2 are SEHNR and FQNEAQ (reference sequence). The V and J ends lost 6 bases and 3 bases respectively, with 11 bases between them. The CDR3 runs to 13 residues. The CDR3 is CASSFSGDTEAFF. The CDR3 DNA follows: TGTGCCAGCAGTTTTAGCGGGGACACTGAAGCTTTCTTT. Full variable domain (outside the CDR3, taken from reference TRBV7-9 and TRBJ1-1): DTGVSQNPRHKITKRGQNVTFRCDPISEHNRLYWYRQTLGQGPEFLTYFQNEAQLEKSRLLSDRFSAERPKGSFSTLEIQRTEQGDSAMYLCASSFSGDTEAFFGQGTRLTVV.

This clone was seen more than once but under ten times. V and J are TRBV6-2 or TRBV6-3 and TRBJ1-1; D unclear. Germline V gives CDR1 MNHEY, CDR2 SVGEGT. The length of the CDR3 is 12 residues. V lost 2 bases to trimming and J lost 9 bases, with 10 bases between them. CDR3 sequence: CASSYPGNKAFF. CDR3 nucleotides: TGTGCCAGCAGTTACCCCGGGAATAAAGCTTTCTTT.

The rearrangement joins TRBV18 to TRBJ2-4; 14 bases are a match to TRBD2. The V gene's germline CDR1 is KGHSH and CDR2 LQKENI. The CDR3 length is 20 residues. V gave up 2 bases and J gave up 1 base; unmatched junction bases: 10. The CDR3 spells CASSPTAGTSGSFAKNIQYF. DNA for the CDR3: TGTGCCAGCTCACCAACCGCCGGGACTAGCGGGAGTTTCGCCAAAAACATTCAGTACTTC. Using reference TRBV18 and TRBJ2-4 for the parts outside the CDR3, the full variable domain is NAGVMQNPRHLVRRRGQEARLRCSPMKGHSHVYWYRQLPEEGLKFMVYLQKENIIDESGMPKERFSAEFPKEGPSILRIQQVVRGDSAAYFCASSPTAGTSGSFAKNIQYFGAGTRLSVL.

V gene TRBV7-2 combines with J gene TRBJ2-1; D ambiguous. V gave up 2 bases and J gave up 5 bases, with 7 bases separating them. The CDR3 consists of 13 residues. From germline, CDR1 is SGHTA and CDR2 FQGNSA. The CDR3: CASSLILHNEQFF. In DNA, the CDR3 is TGTGCCAGCAGCTTAATTCTACACAATGAGCAGTTCTTC.

A few counts support this clone. The chain couples TRBV5-6 to TRBJ2-2; D is perhaps TRBD2 (5 bases). This CDR3 comprises 15 residues. Germline values: CDR1 SGHDT, CDR2 YYEEEE. Trimming pared 3 bases from V and 2 bases from J, leaving 11 bases between. DNA for the CDR3: TGTGCCAGCAGCTGGTTGCGGGTAAACACCGGGGAGCTGTTTTTT. It yields the protein CASSWLRVNTGELFF.

The sample holds many counts of this clone. The J gene is TRBJ2-1, the V gene TRBV6-4; 8 nucleotides match TRBD2. The length of the CDR3 is 19 residues. V lost 5 bases and J lost 0; bases outside the gene matches: 15. Looked up from germline, CDR1 is MRHNA and CDR2 is SNTAGT. In DNA, the CDR3 is TGTGCCAGCAGTCGGTCCCCCCTAGGGAGCGGGAGCTCCTACAATGAGCAGTTCTTC. It is translated as CASSRSPLGSGSSYNEQFF.

The genes are TRBV27 and TRBJ2-7; D not certain. CDR1 and CDR2 (germline): MNHEY, SMNVEV (reference sequence). Trimming pared 2 bases from V and 4 bases from J, leaving 12 bases between. The CDR3 has 14 residues. The CDR3 sequence: CASSLSADPYEQYF. The CDR3 DNA is TGTGCCAGCAGTTTAAGCGCAGACCCATACGAGCAGTACTTC.